This TCR beta chain was documented in a study of tumor T cells in aggressive B-cell lymphoma. The CDR3 length is 16 residues. Trimming left V 1 base short and J 3 bases short, with 15 bases between. CDR1 and CDR2 from the germline V gene are MGHDK and SYGVNS. TCRdb's table, derived via immunoSEQ multiplex PCR, lists solely in-frame clones and lacks some. The data show more than 10,000 clones, with about nine tenths seen just once and around 2.9% held by the top ten. This clonotype was sampled from an adult with diffuse large B cell lymphoma. The chain is built from TRBV25-1 and TRBJ1-1; D may be TRBD1 (6 bases). Sequenced input: tumor tissue. The CDR3 DNA is TGTGCCAGCAGTGAATCCGTGACCCAGGGGCACACTGAAGCTTTCTTT. Amino acid sequence: CASSESVTQGHTEAFF.